The clone carrying this T cell receptor beta chain was seen at least ten times. Its specificity is not known. The CDR3 is 15 amino acids. From germline, CDR1 is MNHNS and CDR2 SASEGT. The V end lost 7 bases, the J end lost 5 bases, and 20 bases lay between the germline ends. These data belong to a study of early T cells in non-severe SARS-CoV-2 infection. Across the study: Chains were not paired, and sequencing was done on bulk RNA from unsorted whole blood.

The TCR library protocol attached unique molecular identifiers to the individual cDNA molecules. TCRdb redid the calling of the 5' RACE reads with MiXCR, one entry per CDR3 protein. Here the sample spans around 46,000 distinct CDR3 sequences, 11% being singletons. Findings and limits, study-wide: Comparison of clonotypes with VDJdb favored anti-spike CD8 responses while missing private and CD4 specificities.

The genes are TRBV6-1 and TRBJ2-5, with D possibly TRBD1 on 6 matching bases. Source material: whole blood. This TCR was recovered from an adult who was a healthcare worker with PCR-confirmed SARS-CoV-2 infection or an uninfected control (not recorded which). CDR3 coding DNA: TGTGCCAGCACAACCTCGACAGGTTGGAGGGAGACCCAGTACTTC. Translating it yields CASTTSTGWRETQYF.